This is a list of T cell receptor beta chains from one sample in a study of regulatory T cells in long-lasting Graves disease. TCRdb re-analysed the multiplex PCR reads in MiXCR, keeping a single row per CDR3 protein. The data contain under 400,000 distinct CDR3 sequences, around 15% of them seen just once; the ten biggest clones take up approximately 30%. These data were also reused for a study on T cells in Graves' hyperthyroidism and ophthalmopathy.

Sample: peripheral blood mononuclear cells (PBMCs), taken at new diagnosis, from a patient treated with antithyroid drugs. These receptors came from a man between 40 and 49 years old with Graves disease. CDR3s include the opening cysteine and the closing phenylalanine or tryptophan. The order of the fields is V gene, J gene, D gene, clone size, CDR3 DNA, CDR3 protein. The D gene is left open where the match is weak. Expanded clones are given a class, and other clones once, few, many or no size at all.

V gene: TRBV2
J gene: TRBJ1-1
D gene: .
clone size: many
CDR3 DNA: TGTGCCAGCAGTGATTTAACAAATGGGGACACTGAAGCTTTCTTT
CDR3 protein: CASSDLTNGDTEAFF

V gene: TRBV6-5
J gene: TRBJ2-1
D gene: TRBD1
clone size: many
CDR3 DNA: TGTGCCAGCAGTTGGACCGGGACAGGGCGAGATGAGCAGTTCTTC
CDR3 protein: CASSWTGTGRDEQFF

V gene: TRBV5-1
J gene: TRBJ2-3
D gene: TRBD1
clone size: many
CDR3 DNA: TGCGCCAGCAGCCCACGACAGGGTGAGGCAGATACGCAGTATTTT
CDR3 protein: CASSPRQGEADTQYF

V gene: TRBV5-4
J gene: TRBJ2-1
D gene: .
clone size: many
CDR3 DNA: TGTGCCAGCAGCTCTGGGGCCGCCGCGTACAATGAGCAGTTCTTC
CDR3 protein: CASSSGAAAYNEQFF

V gene: TRBV5-1
J gene: TRBJ1-6
D gene: .
clone size: many
CDR3 DNA: TGCGCCAGCAGCTTGGCAGGAAGCTCCTATAATTCACCCCTCCACTTT
CDR3 protein: CASSLAGSSYNSPLHF

V gene: TRBV24-1
J gene: TRBJ2-1
D gene: .
clone size: .
CDR3 DNA: TGTGCCACCAGTGATTTGTCGCATGAGCAGTTCTTC
CDR3 protein: CATSDLSHEQFF

V gene: TRBV5-1
J gene: TRBJ2-2
D gene: .
clone size: .
CDR3 DNA: TGCGCCAGCAGCGTGGTGGCCACCGGGGAGCTGTTTTTT
CDR3 protein: CASSVVATGELFF

V gene: TRBV2
J gene: TRBJ1-5
D gene: TRBD1
clone size: few
CDR3 DNA: TGTGCCAGCAGTGGACCACAGGGGGCGAGGAATCAGCCCCAGCATTTT
CDR3 protein: CASSGPQGARNQPQHF

V gene: TRBV19
J gene: TRBJ1-6
D gene: .
clone size: .
CDR3 DNA: TGTGCCAGTAGCGTCCCGGGATCTAATTCACCCCTCCACTTT
CDR3 protein: CASSVPGSNSPLHF

V gene: TRBV20-1
J gene: TRBJ1-1
D gene: .
clone size: few
CDR3 DNA: TGCAGTGCTAGAGAACAGGAGGCAAACACTGAAGCTTTCTTT
CDR3 protein: CSAREQEANTEAFF

V gene: TRBV28
J gene: TRBJ1-2
D gene: TRBD1
clone size: many
CDR3 DNA: TGTGCCAGCAGCTTCCGGGACAGGGTATATGGCTACACCTTC
CDR3 protein: CASSFRDRVYGYTF

V gene: TRBV7-9
J gene: TRBJ2-7
D gene: TRBD1
clone size: many
CDR3 DNA: TGTGCCAGCAGCATAGGACAGGACTCCTACGAGCAGTACTTC
CDR3 protein: CASSIGQDSYEQYF

V gene: TRBV6-1
J gene: TRBJ2-1
D gene: .
clone size: many
CDR3 DNA: TGTGCCAGCAGTAAGGACGGCTCCTACAATGAGCAGTTCTTC
CDR3 protein: CASSKDGSYNEQFF

V gene: TRBV18
J gene: TRBJ1-4
D gene: .
clone size: many
CDR3 DNA: TGTGCCAGCTCACCAGAACCCCGGGGAGAAAAACTGTTTTTT
CDR3 protein: CASSPEPRGEKLFF

V gene: TRBV19
J gene: TRBJ1-1
D gene: TRBD1
clone size: .
CDR3 DNA: TGTGCCAGTAGTATAACAGGGGGCGGCACTGAAGCTTTCTTT
CDR3 protein: CASSITGGGTEAFF

V gene: TRBV11-2
J gene: TRBJ2-7
D gene: TRBD1
clone size: medium-sized
CDR3 DNA: TGTGCCAGCAGTTGGGGGACAGGGATAGTCTACGAGCAGTACTTC
CDR3 protein: CASSWGTGIVYEQYF

V gene: TRBV3-1
J gene: TRBJ1-1
D gene: TRBD1
clone size: many
CDR3 DNA: TGTGCCAGCAGCTCCCACGACAGGGCGAACACTGAAGCTTTCTTT
CDR3 protein: CASSSHDRANTEAFF

V gene: TRBV27
J gene: TRBJ2-7
D gene: TRBD2
clone size: many
CDR3 DNA: TGTGCCACCCGGGGGGAGCGGGGTTCACACGAGCAGTACTTC
CDR3 protein: CATRGERGSHEQYF

V gene: TRBV6-2/TRBV6-3
J gene: TRBJ1-5
D gene: .
clone size: many
CDR3 DNA: TGTGCCAGCAGTGGGGGGTGGAATCAGCCCCAGCATTTT
CDR3 protein: CASSGGWNQPQHF

V gene: TRBV5-1
J gene: TRBJ1-1
D gene: .
clone size: many
CDR3 DNA: TGCGCCAGCAGCTTGATAGGGGTGGGCACTGAAGCTTTCTTT
CDR3 protein: CASSLIGVGTEAFF

V gene: TRBV20-1
J gene: TRBJ2-1
D gene: TRBD1
clone size: many
CDR3 DNA: TGCAGTGCTAGGACAGGGAGCTCCTACAATGAGCAGTTCTTC
CDR3 protein: CSARTGSSYNEQFF

V gene: TRBV5-8
J gene: TRBJ1-4
D gene: .
clone size: many
CDR3 DNA: TGTGCCAGCAGCTCCGGACAGCTTGCAACTAATGAAAAACTGTTTTTT
CDR3 protein: CASSSGQLATNEKLFF

V gene: TRBV12-3/TRBV12-4
J gene: TRBJ2-5
D gene: .
clone size: many
CDR3 DNA: TGTGCCAGCAGTCCAGGCCGGGGAGAGACCCAGTACTTC
CDR3 protein: CASSPGRGETQYF

V gene: TRBV12-3/TRBV12-4
J gene: TRBJ1-1
D gene: .
clone size: many
CDR3 DNA: TGTGCCAGCAGTGGATACAGGGTGAACTCTGAAGCTTTCTTT
CDR3 protein: CASSGYRVNSEAFF

V gene: TRBV5-1
J gene: TRBJ2-7
D gene: TRBD1
clone size: many
CDR3 DNA: TGCGCCAGCAGCTTCACGACAGGGCGGTTCTACGAGCAGTACTTC
CDR3 protein: CASSFTTGRFYEQYF

V gene: TRBV9
J gene: TRBJ2-7
D gene: .
clone size: few
CDR3 DNA: TGTGCCAGCAGCGTAGGGCGGGCTGCAGGAGAAGGGAAACCGTCCTACGAGCAGTACTTC
CDR3 protein: CASSVGRAAGEGKPSYEQYF

V gene: TRBV10-3
J gene: TRBJ1-2
D gene: TRBD1
clone size: .
CDR3 DNA: TGTGCCATCAGTGAGACCGCCACAGGGGGCGCAACAAAAAACTATGGCTACACCTTC
CDR3 protein: CAISETATGGATKNYGYTF

V gene: TRBV3-1
J gene: TRBJ2-2
D gene: .
clone size: few
CDR3 DNA: TGTGCCAGCAGATGGGGACCCGGGGAGCTGTTTTTT
CDR3 protein: CASRWGPGELFF

V gene: TRBV7-8
J gene: TRBJ2-3
D gene: .
clone size: .
CDR3 DNA: TGTGCCAGCAGCTTACCCGGGAGTAGGAAAGATACGCAGTATTTT
CDR3 protein: CASSLPGSRKDTQYF